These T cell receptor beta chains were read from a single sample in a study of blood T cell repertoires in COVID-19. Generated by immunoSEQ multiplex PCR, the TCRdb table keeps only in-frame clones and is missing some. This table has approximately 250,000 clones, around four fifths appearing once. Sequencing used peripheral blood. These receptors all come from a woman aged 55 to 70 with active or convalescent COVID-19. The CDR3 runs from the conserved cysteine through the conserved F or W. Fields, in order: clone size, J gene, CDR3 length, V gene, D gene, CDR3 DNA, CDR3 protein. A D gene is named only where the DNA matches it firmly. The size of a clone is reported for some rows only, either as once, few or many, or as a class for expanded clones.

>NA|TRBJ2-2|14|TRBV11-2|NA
TGTGCCAGCAGCCCGACTAGAAACACCGGGGAGCTGTTTTTT
CASSPTRNTGELFF
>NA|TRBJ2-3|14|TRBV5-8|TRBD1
TGTGCCAGCAGCAAAAGACAGGGCCCAGATACGCAGTATTTT
CASSKRQGPDTQYF
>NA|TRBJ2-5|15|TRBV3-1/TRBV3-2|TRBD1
TGTGCCAGCAGCCAAACTCCCGGGACAGGCCGGACCCAGTACTTC
CASSQTPGTGRTQYF
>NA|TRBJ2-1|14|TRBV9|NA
TGTGCCAGCAGCTACAGGAGCTCCTACAATGAGCAGTTCTTC
CASSYRSSYNEQFF
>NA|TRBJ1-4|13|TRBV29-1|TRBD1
TGCAGCGCAGGGGGCAGGGGCAATGAAAAACTGTTTTTT
CSAGGRGNEKLFF
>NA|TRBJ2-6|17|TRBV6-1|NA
TGTGCCAGCAGTGAGAGTCTGGGCAACTCTGGGGCCAACGTCCTGACTTTC
CASSESLGNSGANVLTF
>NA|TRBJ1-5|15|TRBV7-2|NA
TGTGCCAGCACCCTGGAGAGGGAGCGAGGACAGCCCCAGCATTTT
CASTLERERGQPQHF
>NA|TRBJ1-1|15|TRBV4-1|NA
TGCGCCAGCAGCCAATTCTCGGGGTCGGGCACTGAAGCTTTCTTT
CASSQFSGSGTEAFF
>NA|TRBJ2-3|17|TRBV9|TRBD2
TGTGCCAGCAGCGCGCTCCTAGCGGGAGGTAGCACAGATACGCAGTATTTT
CASSALLAGGSTDTQYF
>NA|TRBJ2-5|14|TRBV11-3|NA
TGTGCCAGCAGCCCGAGCCTTTCCGGAGAGACCCAGTACTTC
CASSPSLSGETQYF
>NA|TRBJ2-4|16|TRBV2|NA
TGTGCCAGCAGTCCCAGACAGACTTTAGCCAAAAACATTCAGTACTTC
CASSPRQTLAKNIQYF
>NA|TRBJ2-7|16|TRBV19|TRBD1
TGTGCCAGTAGTCCATCCCCCGGGACAGGGGGCCAACAGCAGTACTTC
CASSPSPGTGGQQQYF
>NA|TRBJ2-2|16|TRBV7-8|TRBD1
TGTGCCAGCAGCCTAAGGTTCGGACAGGGCACCGGGGAGCTGTTTTTT
CASSLRFGQGTGELFF
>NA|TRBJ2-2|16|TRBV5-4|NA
TGTGCCAGCAGCTTGGGACTGGATGCGAACACCGGGGAGCTGTTTTTT
CASSLGLDANTGELFF
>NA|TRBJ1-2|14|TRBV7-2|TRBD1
TGTGCCAGCAGTGGTACAGGGGCCGGCTATGGCTACACCTTC
CASSGTGAGYGYTF
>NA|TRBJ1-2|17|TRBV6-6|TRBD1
TGTGCCAGCAGTCTTTACCCCATTTCGACAGGGGGCTATGGCTACACCTTC
CASSLYPISTGGYGYTF
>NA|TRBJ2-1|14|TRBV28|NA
TGTGCCAGCAGTTTACTGGACAAGTACAATGAGCAGTTCTTC
CASSLLDKYNEQFF
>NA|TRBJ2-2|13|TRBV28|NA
TGTGCCAGCCGGATTGGGGGGACCGGGGAGCTGTTTTTT
CASRIGGTGELFF
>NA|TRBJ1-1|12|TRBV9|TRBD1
TGTGCCAGCAGCGTAGACAGGGGGCAAGCTTTCTTT
CASSVDRGQAFF
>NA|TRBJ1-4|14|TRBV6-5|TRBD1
TGTGCCAGCAGTTGGGGACAGGGGGAGACAAAACTGTTTTTT
CASSWGQGETKLFF
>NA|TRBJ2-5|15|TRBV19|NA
TGTGCCAGTGGACAGGGAGGGAACTTTGGAGAGACCCAGTACTTC
CASGQGGNFGETQYF
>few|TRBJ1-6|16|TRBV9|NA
TGTGCCAGCAGTCAGGGGCTGAGCTCCTATAATTCACCCCTCCACTTT
CASSQGLSSYNSPLHF
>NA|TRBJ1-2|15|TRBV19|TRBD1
TGTGCCAGTAGTATAGGGGGACAGGGAAACTATGGCTACACCTTC
CASSIGGQGNYGYTF
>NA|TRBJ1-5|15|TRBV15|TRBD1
TGTGCCACCAGCAGAGATAAGGGGGCTCATCAGCCCCAGCATTTT
CATSRDKGAHQPQHF